One sample yielded the 16 T cell receptor beta chains listed below, sequenced in a study of blood T cell repertoires in COVID-19. The protocol was immunoSEQ multiplex PCR, while the TCRdb copy is restricted to in-frame clones and leaves out a portion. Here the sample spans 150,000 to 200,000 clones, about 86% being singletons. Material: peripheral blood. These receptors were collected from a human donor with acute or convalescent COVID-19. The donor label of this sample is uncertain.

This clone has only one observation. The V and J genes are TRBV28 and TRBJ1-6; TRBD1 matches 7 bases. Germline V lookup: CDR1 MDHEN, CDR2 SYDVKM. The CDR3 is 17 residues long. V lost 1 base, J lost 5 bases, and 8 bases stayed unmatched. The CDR3 region is CASSLSGTDRDNSPLHF. The CDR3 nucleotides read TGTGCCAGCAGTTTATCGGGGACAGATCGAGATAATTCACCCCTCCACTTT.

The genes are TRBV6-5 and TRBJ1-2; the D gene is possibly TRBD1 (5 bases). Germline loops: CDR1 MNHEY, CDR2 SVGAGI. V was cut by 6 bases and J by 3 bases, with 14 bases left in between. The CDR3 consists of 14 residues. The CDR3 DNA reads TGTGCCAGCAGCGGAGGGGACGGCTACTATGGCTACACCTTC. This encodes CASSGGDGYYGYTF.

This clone has just one count. This chain links TRBV5-4 with TRBJ2-2; 13 nucleotides line up with TRBD2. Per germline, CDR1 SGHNT and CDR2 YYREEE (reference sequence). CDR3 length equals 17 residues. V gave up 0 bases and J gave up 4 bases; unmatched junction bases: 3. The CDR3 nucleotides are TGTGCCAGCAGCTTGGGGGGACTAGCGGGAAGCACCGGGGAGCTGTTTTTT. This translates into CASSLGGLAGSTGELFF.

J is TRBJ1-1 and V is TRBV3-1 (or the pseudogene TRBV3-2); D is perhaps TRBD1 (5 bases). This CDR3 contains 16 residues. V was shortened by 2 bases and J by 4 bases, with 17 bases between the two germline ends. Germline CDR1 LGHDT, CDR2 YNNKEL (reference sequence). The DNA for the CDR3 is TGTGCCAGCAGCCAAAGGCTAATCGGGGGGAGCACTGAAGCTTTCTTT. Its protein is CASSQRLIGGSTEAFF.

The chain is built from TRBV11-3 and TRBJ2-7, with D perhaps TRBD2 (5 bases). The CDR3 contains 13 residues. Trimming removed 5 bases at V and 13 bases at J, with 21 bases between. Germline CDR1 is SGHNT and CDR2 is YENEEA. The CDR3 DNA is TGTGCCAGCAGCCCCGGTCAGGTGCTAGCTCCTTACTTC. It specifies CASSPGQVLAPYF.

The chain joins TRBV11-3 to TRBJ1-5, with a weak D call TRBD1 (5 bases). CDR3 size: 18 residues. V was trimmed by 1 base and J by 0 bases, leaving 16 bases between them. The germline gives CDR1 SGHNT, CDR2 YENEEA. The CDR3 region is CASSLAGRVGYSNQPQHF. In DNA, the CDR3 is TGTGCCAGCAGCTTAGCGGGCAGGGTGGGGTATAGCAATCAGCCCCAGCATTTT.

The rearrangement joins TRBV6-4 to TRBJ2-7; TRBD2 is a possible D gene (6 bases). The CDR3 length is 14 residues. V was pared by 0 bases and J by 7 bases, with 13 bases between. CDR1 is MRHNA and CDR2 is SNTAGT in the germline V gene. For the CDR3, the DNA is TGTGCCAGCAGTGACTCTAGCGGCCCCCTGGAGCAGTACTTC. Encoded protein: CASSDSSGPLEQYF.

This clone was counted a single time. This chain uses TRBV23-1 with TRBJ2-4; 7 bases are shared with TRBD2. TRBV23-1 is reported as an ORF; its role is uncertain. Unmatched junction bases numbered 11, after V lost 6 bases and J lost 3 bases. This CDR3 is 16 amino acids long. CDR3 in amino acids: CASSQRDGLDKNIQYF. CDR3 DNA: TGCGCCAGCAGCCAAAGGGACGGACTAGACAAAAACATTCAGTACTTC.

In its sample, this clone was seen a few times. CDR3 in DNA: TGTGCCAGCAGCCAATTTGGGGACAGGGAGACCTACGAGCAGTACTTC. Residues: CASSQFGDRETYEQYF. The chain has TRBV14 and TRBJ2-7, with 9 bases that match TRBD1. Trimming removed 2 bases from V and 2 bases from J; junction bases left unmatched: 7. Germline CDR1 is SGHDN and CDR2 is FVKESK. The CDR3 totals 16 residues.

V gene TRBV28 combines with J gene TRBJ2-7; tentative D call: TRBD1 (5 bases). V lost 6 bases and J 0 bases, leaving 12 bases between the germline ends. CDR3 length equals 14 residues. Per the germline V gene, CDR1 is MDHEN and CDR2 is SYDVKM. As DNA, the CDR3 is TGTGCCAGCAGAACCACAGGTTCCTCCTACGAGCAGTACTTC. Residues: CASRTTGSSYEQYF.

The chain recombines TRBV28 with TRBJ2-1; a weak D match, TRBD1 (6 bases). The CDR3 sequence is 12 residues long. CDR1 and CDR2 (germline): MDHEN, SYDVKM. V lost 5 bases, J lost 8 bases, and 10 bases lay in between. CDR3 nucleotides: TGTGCCAGCAGTGGACAGTTCCATGAGCAGTTCTTC. As protein: CASSGQFHEQFF.

The V call is TRBV4-1, the J call TRBJ2-7, with 7 bases aligning to TRBD2. Germline V gene data show CDR1 as MGHRA and CDR2 as YSYEKL. With V trimmed by 0 bases and J by 3 bases, 2 bases remained unmatched. This CDR3 is 14 amino acids long. CDR3 DNA: TGCGCCAGCAGCCAAGAAGGCGGGAGCTACGAGCAGTACTTC. Translation gives CASSQEGGSYEQYF.

The chain is built from TRBV7-6 and TRBJ2-1, with D maybe TRBD2 (6 bases). In germline, CDR1 is SGHVS, CDR2 FNYEAQ. Trimming pared 2 bases from V and 5 bases from J, leaving 25 bases between. The CDR3 has 19 residues. The DNA of the CDR3 is TGTGCCAGCAGCTTAAAGGGCAAGGGGATCCCTAGCGTCAACAATGAGCAGTTCTTC. Its translation: CASSLKGKGIPSVNNEQFF.

The table lists this clone with a few counts. The chain links TRBV19 to TRBJ1-2, with D possibly matching TRBD1 (5 bases). V lost 9 bases to trimming and J lost 14 bases, with 16 bases between them. This CDR3 comprises 10 residues. From germline, CDR1 is LNHDA and CDR2 SQIVND (reference sequence). The CDR3: CARAWDSLTF. The DNA for the CDR3 is TGTGCCAGGGCTTGGGACTCGCTTACCTTC.

This clone was counted between two and nine times. V gene TRBV28 combines with J gene TRBJ1-1; perhaps TRBD1 as D (6 bases). There are 14 residues in the CDR3. The germline CDR1 and CDR2 sequences are MDHEN and SYDVKM. With 5 bases removed from V and 2 bases from J, the gap between germline ends came to 12 bases. The CDR3 nucleotides read TGTGCCAGCAGTCGGACAGCTTTAAACACTGAAGCTTTCTTT. Amino acid sequence: CASSRTALNTEAFF.

The V and J genes are TRBV7-8 and TRBJ1-4; 7 nucleotides agree with TRBD1. V shed 5 bases and J 7 bases; nucleotides not matched to a gene: 10. CDR3 length: 15 residues. Looked up from germline, CDR1 is SGHVS and CDR2 is FQNEAQ. The CDR3 DNA is TGTGCCAGCAGCCCAAGGGACAGAACCGCTGAAAAACTGTTTTTT. Translation gives CASSPRDRTAEKLFF.